This T cell receptor beta chain was captured in a study of blood T cell repertoires in COVID-19. Study at large: COVID-19 samples from acute and convalescent phases originated in the United States, Italy and Spain.

Donors in Cohort 3 counted as recovered after two negative PCRs, clearance, or symptom resolution. This CDR3 is 15 amino acids long. The V gene's germline CDR1 is LNHNV and CDR2 YYDKDF (reference sequence). Trimming shortened V by 4 bases and J by 1 base, and 10 bases separated the two germline ends. The authors' processing: From reference gene primer amplification, estimates of nucleated cell counts were derived. TCRdb keeps only in-frame clones here, not all; method: immunoSEQ multiplex PCR. That table furnishes V, J and clone size, whereas the DNA furnished D and trimming. The sample comprises around 310,000 clones, approximately 89% of which are singletons, and roughly a tenth rests with the top ten.

This receptor was obtained from a woman aged 40-49 years who had recovered from COVID-19. Sequenced material: PBMCs or T cells enriched from blood (not recorded which). The chain employs TRBV15 and TRBJ2-2; possibly TRBD2 for D (5 bases). CDR3: CATSTWRQNTGELFF. CDR3 nucleotides: TGTGCCACCAGCACCTGGAGGCAGAACACCGGGGAGCTGTTTTTT.